This TCR beta chain comes out of a study of blood T cell repertoires in COVID-19. Study summary: There were acute and convalescent COVID-19 samples, and they came from the United States, Italy and Spain. From T cells, B-cell-depleted T cells, or PBMCs came the material, which was cDNA or gDNA.

In the source study's methods: Researchers report that nucleated cell counts were estimated from reference gene primer amplification. Data came from immunoSEQ multiplex PCR; TCRdb stores just in-frame clones and leaves some out. The D gene and trimming were derived from the DNA, and the V and J assignments and clone size from that table. The sample has approximately 250,000 clones, 85% seen once. Seattle researchers signed up patients amid active infection and tracked them longitudinally. CDR3 length: 16 residues. Germline lookup yields CDR1 SGHRS and CDR2 YFSETQ. Germline trimming cut 4 bases from V and 10 bases from J; bases unmatched to any gene: 14.

The TCR was taken from a man in his fifties with COVID-19, enrolled during active disease. Sequencing was carried out using peripheral blood. The J gene is TRBJ1-4, the V gene TRBV5-1; 9 bases line up with TRBD1. The CDR3 sequence is CASSPNLGQGLAKLFF. The CDR3, as DNA: TGCGCCAGCAGCCCCAATCTCGGACAGGGGCTTGCAAAACTGTTTTTT.